One and the same sample provided the 17 T cell receptor beta chains below, sequenced in a study of CD8+ T cells in alopecia areata. Investigators isolated RNA and reverse transcribed it into cDNA to act as the sequencing template. TCRdb's table, derived via immunoSEQ multiplex PCR, lists solely in-frame clones and lacks some. The data show more than 90,000 clones, 58% seen once. As for treatment: oral pan-JAK inhibitor, 5-10 mg twice daily. The source was CD8+ T cells sorted from blood, collected at week 4, from a patient treated with tofacitinib. The receptors derive from a human donor with alopecia areata.

The rearrangement uses TRBV19 and TRBJ1-1; TRBD1 is a possible D gene (6 bases). CDR3 length: 13 amino acids. Germline loops: CDR1 LNHDA, CDR2 SQIVND (reference sequence). V was clipped by 3 bases and J by 4 bases, with 9 bases between them. CDR3 region: CASSIGRGTEAFF. CDR3 sequence (DNA): TGTGCCAGTAGTATCGGCAGGGGCACTGAAGCTTTCTTT.

The sample holds a few counts of this clone. The V and J genes are TRBV29-1 and TRBJ2-3; D is ambiguous. Trimming shortened V by 4 bases and J by 1 base, and 9 bases separated the two germline ends. This CDR3 contains 13 residues. The germline gives CDR1 SQVTM, CDR2 ANQGSEA. The CDR3 region has the DNA TGCAGCGTTGGTGTTACTGGCACAGATACGCAGTATTTT. This sequence encodes CSVGVTGTDTQYF.

This clone appeared a few times. V usage is TRBV28 and J usage is TRBJ2-3, with D hard to call. V lost 5 bases, J lost 10 bases, and 13 bases lay in between. The CDR3 sequence is 12 residues long. The germline CDR1 and CDR2 sequences are MDHEN and SYDVKM. CDR3 loop: CASSMYSDSQYF. The CDR3 nucleotides are TGTGCCAGCAGTATGTACAGCGACTCGCAGTATTTT.

V and J are TRBV29-1 and TRBJ1-1, with D hard to call. The CDR3 consists of 12 residues. Germline V gives CDR1 SQVTM, CDR2 ANQGSEA. V was pared by 1 base and J by 4 bases, with 7 bases between. The CDR3 is CSVEALGTEAFF. The CDR3 coding sequence is TGCAGCGTTGAAGCCTTAGGCACTGAAGCTTTCTTT.

The chain has TRBV2 and TRBJ2-1, with TRBD1 identical over 7 bases. V was pared by 7 bases and J by 4 bases, with 10 bases of the junction left unmatched. The CDR3 sequence is 15 residues long. CDR1 and CDR2 (germline): SNHLY, FYNNEI. The CDR3 nucleotides read TGTGCCAGCAAGACGACAGGGTTCCCTTACAATGAGCAGTTCTTC. Translation gives CASKTTGFPYNEQFF.

This chain uses TRBV30 with TRBJ1-2; D gene ambiguous. CDR1 and CDR2 (germline): GTSNPN, SVGIG (reference sequence). CDR3 length equals 12 residues. Trimming removed 3 bases from V and 2 bases from J, with 7 bases in between. CDR3 protein: CAWRVVNYGYTF. CDR3 sequence (DNA): TGTGCCTGGAGGGTAGTCAACTATGGCTACACCTTC.

The chain combines TRBV4-1 with TRBJ1-1, with 7 positions matching TRBD1. This CDR3 has 14 residues. V shed 1 base, J shed 4 bases, and the junction held 3 bases outside the gene matches. Per germline, CDR1 MGHRA and CDR2 YSYEKL. The DNA for the CDR3 is TGCGCCAGCAGCCAAGGACAGGGCATCACTGAAGCTTTCTTT. It yields the protein CASSQGQGITEAFF.

The chain employs TRBV9 and TRBJ2-5, with D perhaps TRBD1 (6 bases). Trimming pared 4 bases from V and 2 bases from J, leaving 18 bases between. Germline CDR1 and CDR2: SGDLS and YYNGEE. The CDR3 runs 16 residues. CDR3 loop: CASSPPTGKGQETQYF. As DNA, the CDR3 is TGTGCCAGCAGCCCCCCGACAGGTAAAGGTCAAGAGACCCAGTACTTC. The full variable domain, completed using reference TRBV9 and TRBJ2-5, is DSGVTQTPKHLITATGQRVTLRCSPRSGDLSVYWYQQSLDQGLQFLIQYYNGEERAKGNILERFSAQQFPDLHSELNLSSLELGDSALYFCASSPPTGKGQETQYFGPGTRLLVL.

The J gene is TRBJ2-5, the V gene TRBV11-2, with 14 bases that match TRBD2. V trimming: 5 bases; J trimming: 5 bases; junction bases outside the gene matches: 10. The V gene's germline CDR1 is SGHAT and CDR2 FQNNGV. The CDR3 has 17 residues. For the CDR3, the DNA is TGTGCCAGCAGCACTTGGACTAGCGGGGGGATGGGGGAGACCCAGTACTTC. It codes for CASSTWTSGGMGETQYF.

The chain is built from TRBV5-1 and TRBJ1-6; no clear D. The CDR3 is 15 residues long. Per germline, CDR1 SGHRS and CDR2 YFSETQ. The V end lost 0 bases, the J end lost 8 bases, and 12 bases lay between the germline ends. CDR3 in DNA: TGCGCCAGCAGCTTGGTCCATGGCACGGATTCACCCCTCCACTTT. It specifies CASSLVHGTDSPLHF.

A few counts support this clone. The chain carries TRBV29-1 and TRBJ1-3, with a weak D call TRBD1 (5 bases). Germline V gene lookup returns CDR1 SQVTM and CDR2 ANQGSEA. The CDR3 extends over 14 amino acids. V was cut by 7 bases and J by 0 bases, with 13 bases left in between. The CDR3 is CSARGMGSGNTIYF. The DNA of the CDR3 is TGCAGCGCGAGGGGCATGGGCTCTGGAAACACCATATATTTT. Full variable domain (missing parts from reference TRBV29-1 and TRBJ1-3): SAVISQKPSRDICQRGTSLTIQCQVDSQVTMMFWYRQQPGQSLTLIATANQGSEATYESGFVIDKFPISRPNLTFSTLTVSNMSPEDSSIYLCSARGMGSGNTIYFGEGSWLTVV.

The genes are TRBV5-1 and TRBJ2-5, with 9 bases matching TRBD1. The CDR3 contains 14 residues. With 4 bases clipped from V and 3 bases from J, the junction kept 4 bases outside the gene matches. Germline CDR1 SGHRS, CDR2 YFSETQ. This CDR3 reads CASSLGQGKETQYF. The CDR3 nucleotides are TGCGCCAGCAGCCTAGGACAGGGGAAAGAGACCCAGTACTTC.

V and J are TRBV29-1 and TRBJ1-2; 7 nucleotides align to TRBD1. The V and J ends lost 6 bases and 3 bases, in that order; junction bases with no gene match: 16. The CDR3 runs 16 residues. Germline CDR1 SQVTM, CDR2 ANQGSEA. The CDR3 sequence: CSVFTGGEGAHYGYTF. The DNA of the CDR3 is TGCAGCGTATTCACGGGGGGCGAGGGGGCTCACTATGGCTACACCTTC.

The V call is TRBV30, the J call TRBJ1-1; no clear D. Germline CDR1 and CDR2: GTSNPN and SVGIG (reference sequence). The V end lost 0 bases, the J end lost 8 bases, and 7 bases lay between the germline ends. The CDR3 loop spans 11 amino acids. The CDR3 nucleotides read TGTGCCTGGAGTGTACTTCCAGAAGCTTTCTTT. Residues: CAWSVLPEAFF.

The J gene is TRBJ2-1, the V gene TRBV9; TRBD2 aligns across 8 bases. Trimming at V came to 0 bases and at J to 0 bases, leaving 11 bases not matched to a gene. Germline V gene data show CDR1 as SGDLS and CDR2 as YYNGEE. The CDR3 is 19 amino acids. The CDR3 here is CASSVVGSGAHSSYNEQFF. CDR3 in DNA: TGTGCCAGCAGCGTAGTTGGTAGCGGGGCCCATAGCTCCTACAATGAGCAGTTCTTC.

V and J are TRBV27 and TRBJ1-4; the match to TRBD1 covers 9 bases. CDR1 is MNHEY and CDR2 is SMNVEV in the germline V gene (reference sequence). CDR3 length: 15 residues. V was clipped by 4 bases and J by 5 bases; unmatched bases: 5. Here the CDR3 reads CASSYTGTGNEKLFF. DNA for the CDR3: TGTGCCAGCAGTTACACCGGGACAGGGAATGAAAAACTGTTTTTT. Looking up the rest from reference TRBV27 and TRBJ1-4 gives the full variable domain: EAQVTQNPRYLITVTGKKLTVTCSQNMNHEYMSWYRQDPGLGLRQIYYSMNVEVTDKGDVPEGYKVSRKEKRNFPLILESPSPNQTSLYFCASSYTGTGNEKLFFGSGTQLSVL.

This clone was seen only a few times. The chain is built from TRBV29-1 and TRBJ2-7; D is uncertain. This CDR3 spans 12 amino acids. The V gene lost 6 bases and the J gene lost 2 bases, with 11 bases spanning the gap. Germline CDR1 is SQVTM and CDR2 is ANQGSEA. The CDR3 DNA reads as TGCAGCGTGGACGACGGAGCCTACGAGCAGTACTTC. Encoded protein: CSVDDGAYEQYF.